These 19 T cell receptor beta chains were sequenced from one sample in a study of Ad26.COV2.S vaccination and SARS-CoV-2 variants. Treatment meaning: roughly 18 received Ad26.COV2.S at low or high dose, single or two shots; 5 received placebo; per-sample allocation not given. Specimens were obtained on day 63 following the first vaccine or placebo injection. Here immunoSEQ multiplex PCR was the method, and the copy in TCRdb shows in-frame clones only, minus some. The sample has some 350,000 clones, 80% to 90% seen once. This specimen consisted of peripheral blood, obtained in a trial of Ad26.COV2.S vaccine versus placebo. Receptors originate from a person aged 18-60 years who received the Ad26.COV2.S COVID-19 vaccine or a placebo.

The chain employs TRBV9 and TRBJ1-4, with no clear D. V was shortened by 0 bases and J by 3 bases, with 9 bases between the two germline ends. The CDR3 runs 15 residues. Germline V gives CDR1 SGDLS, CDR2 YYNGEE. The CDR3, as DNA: TGTGCCAGCAGCGTAGTGGGCAGTCCTAATGAAAAACTGTTTTTT. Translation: CASSVVGSPNEKLFF.

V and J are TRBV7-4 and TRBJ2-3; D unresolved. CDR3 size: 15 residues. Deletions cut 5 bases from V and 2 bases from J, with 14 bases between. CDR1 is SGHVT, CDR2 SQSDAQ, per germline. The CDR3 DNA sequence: TGTGCCAGCAGCCTTAGGCAAGCGCCCACAGATACGCAGTATTTT. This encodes CASSLRQAPTDTQYF.

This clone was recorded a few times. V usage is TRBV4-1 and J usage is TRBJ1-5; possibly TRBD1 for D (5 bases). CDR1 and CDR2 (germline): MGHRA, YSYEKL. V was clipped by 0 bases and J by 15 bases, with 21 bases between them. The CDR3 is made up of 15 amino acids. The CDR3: CASSQDGGLDFPWHF. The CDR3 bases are TGCGCCAGCAGCCAAGATGGGGGATTGGACTTCCCTTGGCATTTT.

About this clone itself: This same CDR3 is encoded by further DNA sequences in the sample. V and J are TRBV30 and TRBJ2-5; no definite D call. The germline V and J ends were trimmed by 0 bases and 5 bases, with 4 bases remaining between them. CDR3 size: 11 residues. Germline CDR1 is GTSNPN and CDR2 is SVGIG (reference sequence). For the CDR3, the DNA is TGTGCCTGGAGTGTAGGTGAGACCCAGTACTTC. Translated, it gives CAWSVGETQYF.

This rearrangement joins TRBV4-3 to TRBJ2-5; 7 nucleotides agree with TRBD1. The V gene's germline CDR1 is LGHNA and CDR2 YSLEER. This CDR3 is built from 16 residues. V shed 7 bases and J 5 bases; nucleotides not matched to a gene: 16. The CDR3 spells CASNSETGEVEETQYF. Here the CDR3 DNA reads TGCGCCAGCAACTCTGAAACAGGGGAAGTAGAGGAGACCCAGTACTTC.

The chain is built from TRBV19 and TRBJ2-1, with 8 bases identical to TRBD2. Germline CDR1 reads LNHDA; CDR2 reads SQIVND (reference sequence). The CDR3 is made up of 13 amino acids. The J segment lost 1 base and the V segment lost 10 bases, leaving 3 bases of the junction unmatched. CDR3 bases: TGTGCCACCCGCGGGAGGTCCTACAATGAGCAGTTCTTC. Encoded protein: CATRGRSYNEQFF.

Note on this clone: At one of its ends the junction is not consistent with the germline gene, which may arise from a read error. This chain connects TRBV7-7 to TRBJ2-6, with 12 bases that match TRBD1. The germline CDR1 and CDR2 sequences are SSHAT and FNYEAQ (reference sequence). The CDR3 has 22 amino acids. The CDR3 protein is CASRPDVYSRDRGRPGANVLTF. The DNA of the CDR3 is TGTGCTAGCAGACCTGATGTTTATTCCCGGGACAGGGGGCGCCCGGGGGCCAACGTCCTGACTTTC.

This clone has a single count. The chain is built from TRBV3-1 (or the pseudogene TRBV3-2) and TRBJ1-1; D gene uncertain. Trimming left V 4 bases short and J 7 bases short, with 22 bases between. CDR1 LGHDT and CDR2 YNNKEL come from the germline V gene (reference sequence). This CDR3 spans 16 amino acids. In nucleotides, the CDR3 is TGTGCCAGCAGCCTAGCCGCCCAGCCCCATCCTAATGAAGCTTTCTTT. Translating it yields CASSLAAQPHPNEAFF.

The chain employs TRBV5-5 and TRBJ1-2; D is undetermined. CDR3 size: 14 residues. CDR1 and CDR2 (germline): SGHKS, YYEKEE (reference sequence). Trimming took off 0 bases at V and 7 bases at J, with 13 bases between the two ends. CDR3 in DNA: TGTGCCAGCAGCTTGGAACAGTCAAGGTTTGGCTACACCTTC. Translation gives CASSLEQSRFGYTF. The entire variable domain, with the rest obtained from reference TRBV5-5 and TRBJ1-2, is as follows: DAGVTQSPTHLIKTRGQQVTLRCSPISGHKSVSWYQQVLGQGPQFIFQYYEKEERGRGNFPDRFSARQFPNYSSELNVNALLLGDSALYLCASSLEQSRFGYTFGSGTRLTVV.

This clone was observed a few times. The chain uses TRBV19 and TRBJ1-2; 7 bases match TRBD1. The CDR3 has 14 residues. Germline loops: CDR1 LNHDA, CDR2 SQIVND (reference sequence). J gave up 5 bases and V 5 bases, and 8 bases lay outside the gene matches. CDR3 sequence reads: CASSFRGQSYGYTF. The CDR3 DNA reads TGTGCCAGTAGTTTCCGGGGACAGTCTTATGGCTACACCTTC.

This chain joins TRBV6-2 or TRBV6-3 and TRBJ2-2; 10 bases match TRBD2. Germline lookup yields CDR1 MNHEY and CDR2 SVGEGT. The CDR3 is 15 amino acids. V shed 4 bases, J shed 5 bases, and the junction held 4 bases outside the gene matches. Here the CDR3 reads CASSFGLAATGELFF. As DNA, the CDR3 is TGTGCCAGCAGTTTCGGACTAGCGGCAACCGGGGAGCTGTTTTTT.

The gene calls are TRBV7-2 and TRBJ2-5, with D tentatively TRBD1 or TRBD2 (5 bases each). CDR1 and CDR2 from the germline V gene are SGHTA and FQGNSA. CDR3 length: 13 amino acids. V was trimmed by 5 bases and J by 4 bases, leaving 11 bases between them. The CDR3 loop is CASSGGPRETQYF. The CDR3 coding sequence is TGTGCCAGCAGCGGGGGACCTCGAGAGACCCAGTACTTC.

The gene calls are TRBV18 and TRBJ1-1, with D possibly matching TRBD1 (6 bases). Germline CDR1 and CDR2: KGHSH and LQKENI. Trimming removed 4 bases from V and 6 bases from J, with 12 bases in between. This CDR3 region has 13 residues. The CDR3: CASSQQGTAEAFF. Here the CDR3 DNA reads TGTGCCAGCTCACAACAGGGTACCGCTGAAGCTTTCTTT. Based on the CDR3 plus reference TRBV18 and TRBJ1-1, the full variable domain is NAGVMQNPRHLVRRRGQEARLRCSPMKGHSHVYWYRQLPEEGLKFMVYLQKENIIDESGMPKERFSAEFPKEGPSILRIQQVVRGDSAAYFCASSQQGTAEAFFGQGTRLTVV.

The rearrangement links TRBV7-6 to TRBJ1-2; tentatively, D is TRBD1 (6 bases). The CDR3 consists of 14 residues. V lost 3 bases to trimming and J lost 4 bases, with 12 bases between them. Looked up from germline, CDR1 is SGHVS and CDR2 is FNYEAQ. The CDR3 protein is CASSLQDRLYGYTF. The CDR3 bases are TGTGCCAGCAGCTTGCAGGACAGACTCTATGGCTACACCTTC.

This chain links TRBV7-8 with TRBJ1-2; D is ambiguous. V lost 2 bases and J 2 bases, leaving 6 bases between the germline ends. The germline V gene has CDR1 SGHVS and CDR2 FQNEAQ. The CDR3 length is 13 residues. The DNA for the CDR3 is TGTGCCAGCAGCTTAACAATAAACTATGGCTACACCTTC. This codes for CASSLTINYGYTF.

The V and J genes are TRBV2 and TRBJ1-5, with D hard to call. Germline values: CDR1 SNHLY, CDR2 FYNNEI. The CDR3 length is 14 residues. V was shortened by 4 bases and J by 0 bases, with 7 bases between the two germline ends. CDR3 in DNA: TGTGCCAGCAGTGGGACCGATAGCAATCAGCCCCAGCATTTT. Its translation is CASSGTDSNQPQHF.

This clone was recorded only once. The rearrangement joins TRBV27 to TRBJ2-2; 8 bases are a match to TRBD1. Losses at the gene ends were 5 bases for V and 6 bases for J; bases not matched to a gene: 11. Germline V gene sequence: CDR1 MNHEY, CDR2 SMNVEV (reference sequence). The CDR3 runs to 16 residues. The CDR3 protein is CASSHGRDRFPGELFF. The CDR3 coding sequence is TGTGCCAGCAGTCATGGTAGGGACAGGTTTCCCGGGGAGCTGTTTTTT.

This CDR3 reads CASSPRTTGQETQYF. CDR3 DNA: TGTGCCAGCAGCCCTCGGACTACAGGGCAAGAGACCCAGTACTTC. The V and J genes are TRBV3-1 (or the pseudogene TRBV3-2) and TRBJ2-5; either TRBD1 or TRBD2 may supply D (6 bases each). The V end was cut by 4 bases, the J end by 2 bases, with 14 bases between. The CDR3 extends over 15 amino acids. Germline lookup yields CDR1 LGHDT and CDR2 YNNKEL (reference sequence).

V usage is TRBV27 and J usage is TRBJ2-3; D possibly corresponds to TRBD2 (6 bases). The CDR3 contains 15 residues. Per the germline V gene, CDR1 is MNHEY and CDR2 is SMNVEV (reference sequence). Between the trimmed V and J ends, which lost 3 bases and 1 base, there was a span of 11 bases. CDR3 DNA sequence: TGTGCCAGCAGTTTGGCGGGGTGGGGCACAGATACGCAGTATTTT. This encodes CASSLAGWGTDTQYF.